Each of the 22 T cell receptor beta chains below was sequenced from the same sample in a study of control samples from healthy donors and cancer patients. TCRdb keeps only in-frame clones here, not all; method: immunoSEQ multiplex PCR. The data show over 150,000 clones, with about 95% seen just once and 12% to 15% held by the top ten. The sample was PBMCs. These receptors came from a man aged 55 to 69 with colorectal cancer.

The V call is TRBV5-1, the J call TRBJ2-1; TRBD2 matches 9 bases. The V and J ends lost 0 bases and 6 bases, in that order; junction bases with no gene match: 7. This CDR3 contains 16 residues. Germline-derived CDR1 and CDR2 are SGHRS and YFSETQ. The CDR3 region is CASSLVGGGAFNEQFF. CDR3 sequence (DNA): TGCGCCAGCAGCTTGGTGGGCGGGGGGGCCTTCAATGAGCAGTTCTTC.

This clone was found a few times. This chain connects TRBV15 to TRBJ1-2, with 9 bases fitting TRBD1. The V and J ends lost 1 base and 10 bases, in that order; junction bases with no gene match: 10. From germline, CDR1 is LNHNV and CDR2 YYDKDF (reference sequence). The CDR3 extends over 15 amino acids. The DNA for the CDR3 is TGTGCCACCAGCAGAGGGCCCGGGACAGGGTTGAACTACACCTTC. Residues: CATSRGPGTGLNYTF.

V and J are TRBV10-3 and TRBJ2-7; 14 bases fit TRBD2. The CDR3 extends over 15 amino acids. CDR1 and CDR2 from the germline V gene are ENHRY and SYGVKD. The junction had 12 bases not matched to a gene; V was cut back by 11 bases and J by 6 bases. For the CDR3, the DNA is TGTGCCGTCTCGGGAGGGGGACTAGCGGGGGCCGAGCAGTACTTC. It is translated as CAVSGGGLAGAEQYF.

The gene calls are TRBV7-2 and TRBJ1-3; D is possibly TRBD1 (6 bases). V gave up 5 bases and J gave up 0 bases, with 11 bases separating them. The CDR3 is 15 amino acids. The germline V gene encodes CDR1 SGHTA and CDR2 FQGNSA. The CDR3 sequence is CASSPQGGSGNTIYF. The CDR3 DNA follows: TGTGCCAGCAGCCCTCAAGGGGGCTCTGGAAACACCATATATTTT.

The V and J genes are TRBV5-1 and TRBJ1-4; D is unclear. Germline V gene lookup returns CDR1 SGHRS and CDR2 YFSETQ. The CDR3 has 15 residues. Between the trimmed V and J ends, which lost 0 bases and 6 bases, there was a span of 12 bases. DNA for the CDR3: TGCGCCAGCAGCTTGGAAGGGCAGGACCATGAAAAACTGTTTTTT. Translated, it gives CASSLEGQDHEKLFF.

The chain joins TRBV5-5 to TRBJ1-4; unclear D gene. V was cut by 3 bases and J by 0 bases, with 9 bases left in between. Germline V gene lookup returns CDR1 SGHKS and CDR2 YYEKEE (reference sequence). The CDR3 extends over 15 amino acids. The CDR3, as DNA: TGTGCCAGCAGCTACGGACGGGCAACTAATGAAAAACTGTTTTTT. Its protein is CASSYGRATNEKLFF. The full variable domain, rest sourced from reference TRBV5-5 and TRBJ1-4, is DAGVTQSPTHLIKTRGQQVTLRCSPISGHKSVSWYQQVLGQGPQFIFQYYEKEERGRGNFPDRFSARQFPNYSSELNVNALLLGDSALYLCASSYGRATNEKLFFGSGTQLSVL.

The rearrangement joins TRBV5-1 to TRBJ2-3; TRBD2 matches at 8 bases. CDR1 is SGHRS and CDR2 is YFSETQ in the germline V gene. The CDR3 runs 16 residues. V lost 4 bases to trimming and J lost 0 bases; unmatched junction nucleotides: 7. CDR3 nucleotide sequence: TGCGCCAGCAGCCAAGGAGCGGGGGTGAGCACAGATACGCAGTATTTT. It codes for CASSQGAGVSTDTQYF.

V is TRBV7-8 and J is TRBJ2-7; D not resolved. V was pared by 1 base and J by 0 bases, with 13 bases between. Germline CDR1 is SGHVS and CDR2 is FQNEAQ. CDR3 length equals 16 residues. CDR3 DNA: TGTGCCAGCAGCTTAGAGTCCCGCTTCAGCTCCTACGAGCAGTACTTC. The encoded protein is CASSLESRFSSYEQYF.

V usage is TRBV2 and J usage is TRBJ1-1; D is unresolved. The germline V gene has CDR1 SNHLY and CDR2 FYNNEI. Trimming took off 1 base at V and 1 base at J, with 7 bases between the two ends. This CDR3 spans 14 amino acids. The CDR3 sequence is CASSEGIPNTEAFF. The DNA of the CDR3 is TGTGCCAGCAGTGAAGGGATCCCGAACACTGAAGCTTTCTTT. Using reference TRBV2 and TRBJ1-1 for the parts outside the CDR3, the full variable domain is EPEVTQTPSHQVTQMGQEVILRCVPISNHLYFYWYRQILGQKVEFLVSFYNNEISEKSEIFDDQFSVERPDGSNFTLKIRSTKLEDSAMYFCASSEGIPNTEAFFGQGTRLTVV.

This rearrangement joins TRBV18 to TRBJ1-5; a weak D match, TRBD1 (5 bases). The CDR3 is 14 amino acids. Germline V CDR1 and CDR2: KGHSH, LQKENI. Between the trimmed V and J ends, which lost 2 bases and 3 bases, there was a span of 8 bases. The CDR3 DNA reads as TGTGCCAGCTCACCAGGGGCAGACAATCAGCCCCAGCATTTT. Translated, it gives CASSPGADNQPQHF.

This clone appeared a single time. The CDR3 region is CSATDRGFEQYF. CDR3 nucleotides: TGCAGTGCTACTGACAGGGGGTTTGAGCAGTACTTC. The chain couples TRBV20-1 to TRBJ2-7; 9 bases fit TRBD1. The CDR3 runs to 12 residues. With 4 bases clipped from V and 7 bases from J, the junction kept 5 bases outside the gene matches. Germline loops: CDR1 DFQATT, CDR2 SNEGSKA (reference sequence).

J is TRBJ2-6 and V is TRBV19; 7 positions agree with TRBD1. The CDR3 runs 16 residues. The V gene end was trimmed by 4 bases and the J gene end by 0 bases; junction bases not matched to a gene: 3. Germline V gene data show CDR1 as LNHDA and CDR2 as SQIVND (reference sequence). The CDR3 is CASSRQGFSGANVLTF. In DNA, the CDR3 is TGTGCCAGTAGTAGACAGGGCTTCTCTGGGGCCAACGTCCTGACTTTC. Full variable domain (outside the CDR3, taken from reference TRBV19 and TRBJ2-6): DGGITQSPKYLFRKEGQNVTLSCEQNLNHDAMYWYRQDPGQGLRLIYYSQIVNDFQKGDIAEGYSVSREKKESFPLTVTSAQKNPTAFYLCASSRQGFSGANVLTFGAGSRLTVL.

This sequence joins TRBV30 and TRBJ1-2; D unresolved. The CDR3 runs to 13 residues. Germline assignment: CDR1 GTSNPN and CDR2 SVGIG (reference sequence). V lost 0 bases, J lost 4 bases, and 9 bases lay in between. The CDR3 DNA is TGTGCCTGGAGTGTCCGGCAGGTCTATGGCTACACCTTC. Its translation is CAWSVRQVYGYTF.

The CDR3 sequence: CASSYSNSGTGTFF. CDR3 sequence (DNA): TGTGCCAGCAGTTACTCGAATTCCGGGACCGGTACTTTCTTT. V and J are TRBV6-5 and TRBJ1-1; a weak D match, TRBD1 (5 bases). Trimming took off 0 bases at V and 12 bases at J, with 17 bases between the two ends. The CDR3 is made up of 14 amino acids. The germline gives CDR1 MNHEY, CDR2 SVGAGI.

The chain recombines TRBV3-1 (or the pseudogene TRBV3-2) with TRBJ2-5, with 11 positions matching TRBD2. V was pared by 0 bases and J by 2 bases, with 8 bases of the junction left unmatched. This CDR3 region has 18 residues. Germline V gene sequence: CDR1 LGHDT, CDR2 YNNKEL (reference sequence). The CDR3 nucleotides are TGTGCCAGCAGCCAAGATTTGGTTAGCGGGGGGGCTCAAGAGACCCAGTACTTC. Translated, it gives CASSQDLVSGGAQETQYF.

V gene TRBV6-5 combines with J gene TRBJ2-7; 9 positions match TRBD1. The V segment lost 5 bases and the J segment 6 bases; nucleotides outside the gene matches: 8. CDR1 is MNHEY and CDR2 is SVGAGI in the germline V gene. The CDR3 consists of 14 residues. CDR3: CASSRTGTGSEQYF. DNA of the CDR3: TGTGCCAGCAGTCGAACCGGGACAGGGTCCGAGCAGTACTTC.

The chain joins TRBV6-5 to TRBJ1-1, with a possible D match to TRBD1 (6 bases). Looked up from germline, CDR1 is MNHEY and CDR2 is SVGAGI. CDR3 length: 13 residues. V was pared by 7 bases and J by 1 base, with 10 bases between. The DNA of the CDR3 is TGTGCCAGCATGCGGGGGCCGAACACTGAAGCTTTCTTT. Residues: CASMRGPNTEAFF.

The CDR3 here is CASGTGGPYEQYF. CDR3 coding DNA: TGTGCCTCAGGAACGGGGGGCCCCTACGAGCAGTACTTC. The rearrangement uses TRBV7-9 and TRBJ2-7, with D tentatively TRBD2 (7 bases). V lost 11 bases to trimming and J lost 2 bases, with 16 bases between them. CDR3 length: 13 residues. Germline V gene data show CDR1 as SEHNR and CDR2 as FQNEAQ (reference sequence).

The chain links TRBV19 to TRBJ1-2, with D unclear. V lost 7 bases and J lost 5, with 14 bases in between. Germline V gene sequence: CDR1 LNHDA, CDR2 SQIVND (reference sequence). The CDR3 has 13 amino acids. In nucleotides, the CDR3 is TGTGCCAGTACCCCCGAGACGGTATATGGCTACACCTTC. Translated: CASTPETVYGYTF.

This clone was observed once. The chain is built from TRBV5-1 and TRBJ2-2; either TRBD1 or TRBD2 may supply D (6 bases each). The CDR3 contains 16 residues. The V and J ends lost 3 bases and 0 bases respectively, with 12 bases between them. CDR1 is SGHRS, CDR2 YFSETQ, per germline. The CDR3: CASSSGARTNTGELFF. DNA for the CDR3: TGCGCCAGCAGCTCGGGGGCCAGAACGAACACCGGGGAGCTGTTTTTT.

This clone was detected only once. The chain recombines TRBV7-9 with TRBJ2-1, with a tentative D call TRBD1 (5 bases). CDR3 length: 15 amino acids. Between the trimmed V and J ends, which lost 4 bases and 9 bases, there was a span of 19 bases. Germline V CDR1 and CDR2: SEHNR, FQNEAQ (reference sequence). The CDR3 DNA sequence: TGTGCCAGCAGCTCCTTTACCCCAGGGCTGAGTGAGCAGTTCTTC. Translating it yields CASSSFTPGLSEQFF.

Notes on this clone: The junction differs from germline at one of its ends, possibly a read error. The V call is TRBV4-1, the J call TRBJ1-2; D call uncertain. Germline CDR1 and CDR2: MGHRA and YSYEKL. The CDR3 sequence is 11 residues long. The CDR3 nucleotides are TGCGCCAGCAGCCAAGGGCTCTCGGTCGCCTTC. Translated: CASSQGLSVAF.